This is a list of T cell receptor beta chains from one sample in a study of human T cells and chemical hapten exposure. TCRdb processed the RACE reads anew with MiXCR; each CDR3 protein has one entry. This table has about 340,000 distinct CDR3 sequences, around 6.9% appearing once. Sequences were derived from whole blood, sampled in connection with sensitization to the hapten diphenylcyclopropenone (DPC). These receptors all stem from a woman aged 18-29 years with alopecia areata. Some clones in this sample may be carry-over from other donors' samples. Both conserved end residues are part of each CDR3. A D gene is named only where the DNA matches it firmly. Clone size is given for some rows only: seen once, a few or many times, or a class if the clone is expanded.

J gene: TRBJ1-4
V gene: TRBV3-1
D gene: TRBD1
clone size: -
CDR3 length: 18
CDR3 DNA: TGTGCCAGCAGCCAAGACCCCAACATACAGGGGGCACGTGAAAAACTGTTTTTT
CDR3 protein: CASSQDPNIQGAREKLFF

J gene: TRBJ1-4
V gene: TRBV10-3
D gene: TRBD1
clone size: few
CDR3 length: 15
CDR3 DNA: TGTGCCATCAGTGAGGCGGGACAGGGGAGTGAAAAACTGTTTTTT
CDR3 protein: CAISEAGQGSEKLFF

J gene: TRBJ2-5
V gene: TRBV11-2
D gene: TRBD2
clone size: few
CDR3 length: 17
CDR3 DNA: TGTGCCAGCAGCTTAACTTGGGTAGCGGGGGGGAGGTTGACCCAGTACTTC
CDR3 protein: CASSLTWVAGGRLTQYF

J gene: TRBJ2-1
V gene: TRBV20-1
D gene: TRBD2
clone size: many
CDR3 length: 15
CDR3 DNA: TGCAGTGCCGGCCCTACTAGCGGGGGGGGCAATGAGCAGTTCTTC
CDR3 protein: CSAGPTSGGGNEQFF

J gene: TRBJ1-5
V gene: TRBV18
D gene: -
clone size: -
CDR3 length: 16
CDR3 DNA: TGTGCCAGCTCACCGTATACGGGAGATAGCAATCAGCCCCAGCATTTT
CDR3 protein: CASSPYTGDSNQPQHF

J gene: TRBJ2-5
V gene: TRBV29-1
D gene: -
clone size: many
CDR3 length: 12
CDR3 DNA: TGCAGCGTTGAACTAGCTAAAGAGACCCAGTACTTC
CDR3 protein: CSVELAKETQYF

J gene: TRBJ2-4
V gene: TRBV28
D gene: TRBD1
clone size: many
CDR3 length: 13
CDR3 DNA: TGTGCCAGCACCGGGACAGCTAAAAACATTCAGTACTTC
CDR3 protein: CASTGTAKNIQYF

J gene: TRBJ2-7
V gene: TRBV25-1
D gene: TRBD1
clone size: -
CDR3 length: 14
CDR3 DNA: TGTGCCAGCAGTGGGTCCGGGACAGTATACGAGCAGTACTTC
CDR3 protein: CASSGSGTVYEQYF

J gene: TRBJ2-3
V gene: TRBV7-2
D gene: -
clone size: few
CDR3 length: 15
CDR3 DNA: TGTGCCAGCAGCTTGTTGGCGAGTAGCACAGATACGCAGTATTTT
CDR3 protein: CASSLLASSTDTQYF

J gene: TRBJ1-5
V gene: TRBV21-1
D gene: -
clone size: many
CDR3 length: 13
CDR3 DNA: TGTGCCAGCGGGGGGACAGGGCGGCAGCCCCAGCATTTT
CDR3 protein: CASGGTGRQPQHF

J gene: TRBJ2-2
V gene: TRBV4-2
D gene: TRBD2
clone size: -
CDR3 length: 16
CDR3 DNA: TGTGCCAGCAGCCCACTAGCGGGGGGTAACACCGGGGAGCTGTTTTTT
CDR3 protein: CASSPLAGGNTGELFF

J gene: TRBJ1-5
V gene: TRBV3-1
D gene: -
clone size: few
CDR3 length: 14
CDR3 DNA: TGTGCCAGCAGCTTCCGGGGGCCCAATCAGCCCCAGCATTTT
CDR3 protein: CASSFRGPNQPQHF

J gene: TRBJ1-1
V gene: TRBV5-4
D gene: TRBD1
clone size: few
CDR3 length: 15
CDR3 DNA: TGTGCCAGCAGCCAAGCGACAGGGAGAAGTTCTGAAGCTTTCTTT
CDR3 protein: CASSQATGRSSEAFF

J gene: TRBJ2-5
V gene: TRBV5-5
D gene: -
clone size: many
CDR3 length: 14
CDR3 DNA: TGTGCCAGCAGCTTGTGGTCAGCGGCCGAGACCCAGTACTTC
CDR3 protein: CASSLWSAAETQYF

J gene: TRBJ1-1
V gene: TRBV4-2
D gene: -
clone size: -
CDR3 length: 15
CDR3 DNA: TGTGCCAGCAGCCAAGCAGGGATAATGAACACTGAAGCTTTCTTT
CDR3 protein: CASSQAGIMNTEAFF

J gene: TRBJ1-5
V gene: TRBV7-2
D gene: -
clone size: -
CDR3 length: 15
CDR3 DNA: TGTGCCAGCAGCTTAGGAACCATGGGGAATCAGCCCCAGCATTTT
CDR3 protein: CASSLGTMGNQPQHF

J gene: TRBJ1-1
V gene: TRBV2
D gene: -
clone size: few
CDR3 length: 14
CDR3 DNA: TGTGCCAGCAGTGAGGGACGGCTAAACACTGAAGCTTTCTTT
CDR3 protein: CASSEGRLNTEAFF

J gene: TRBJ1-1
V gene: TRBV9
D gene: -
clone size: -
CDR3 length: 15
CDR3 DNA: TGTGCCAGCAGCACCGGAGGAGGAGGTGGCGCTGAAGCTTTCTTT
CDR3 protein: CASSTGGGGGAEAFF

J gene: TRBJ1-6
V gene: TRBV7-2
D gene: -
clone size: -
CDR3 length: 16
CDR3 DNA: TGTGCCAGCAGCCCCCATGCCGGGACCATTAATTCACCCCTCCACTTT
CDR3 protein: CASSPHAGTINSPLHF

J gene: TRBJ2-1
V gene: TRBV12-3/TRBV12-4
D gene: -
clone size: -
CDR3 length: 16
CDR3 DNA: TGTGCCAGCAGTTCTCGGGACCCAACCACCTACAATGAGCAGTTCTTC
CDR3 protein: CASSSRDPTTYNEQFF

J gene: TRBJ1-5
V gene: TRBV4-2
D gene: -
clone size: -
CDR3 length: 18
CDR3 DNA: TGTGCCAGCAGCCAAGATGTAACAGGAGCTTATAGCAATCAGCCCCAGCATTTT
CDR3 protein: CASSQDVTGAYSNQPQHF

J gene: TRBJ2-1
V gene: TRBV6-6
D gene: TRBD2
clone size: few
CDR3 length: 15
CDR3 DNA: TGTGCCAGCAGTTATATAGCGGGGGGAAAAAATGAGCAGTTCTTC
CDR3 protein: CASSYIAGGKNEQFF

J gene: TRBJ2-2
V gene: TRBV27
D gene: -
clone size: few
CDR3 length: 16
CDR3 DNA: TGTGCCAGCAGTTCGGCGGGGACACCGAACACCGGGGAGCTGTTTTTT
CDR3 protein: CASSSAGTPNTGELFF

J gene: TRBJ2-5
V gene: TRBV5-6
D gene: TRBD2
clone size: -
CDR3 length: 15
CDR3 DNA: TGTGCCAGCAGAGGACTAGCGGGTACTGAAGAGACCCAGTACTTC
CDR3 protein: CASRGLAGTEETQYF

J gene: TRBJ2-7
V gene: TRBV25-1
D gene: -
clone size: -
CDR3 length: 14
CDR3 DNA: TGTGCCAGCAGTGAATCTCCCCTGTACGAGGAGCAGTACTTC
CDR3 protein: CASSESPLYEEQYF

J gene: TRBJ1-1
V gene: TRBV18
D gene: -
clone size: few
CDR3 length: 14
CDR3 DNA: TGTGCCAGCTCACAGCAGGGGTGGAGGACTGAAGCTTTCTTT
CDR3 protein: CASSQQGWRTEAFF

J gene: TRBJ2-4
V gene: TRBV3-1
D gene: -
clone size: -
CDR3 length: 11
CDR3 DNA: TGTGCCAGCAGCCAAGGGGACATTCAGTACTTC
CDR3 protein: CASSQGDIQYF

J gene: TRBJ2-2
V gene: TRBV6-5
D gene: TRBD1
clone size: -
CDR3 length: 15
CDR3 DNA: TGTGCCAGCAGCACCCAGGGGGCGGGCACCGGGGAGCTGTTTTTT
CDR3 protein: CASSTQGAGTGELFF

J gene: TRBJ1-4
V gene: TRBV20-1
D gene: TRBD1
clone size: -
CDR3 length: 15
CDR3 DNA: TGCAGTGCTAGGACTGGGACAGGGGGCCATGAAAAACTGTTTTTT
CDR3 protein: CSARTGTGGHEKLFF

J gene: TRBJ2-3
V gene: TRBV20-1
D gene: -
clone size: few
CDR3 length: 15
CDR3 DNA: TGCAGTGCTAGAGTCTTCGGCGCTAGCACAGATACGCAGTATTTT
CDR3 protein: CSARVFGASTDTQYF

J gene: TRBJ2-7
V gene: TRBV7-6
D gene: -
clone size: many
CDR3 length: 12
CDR3 DNA: TGTGCCAGCAGCTTATATAGCTACGAGCAGTACTTC
CDR3 protein: CASSLYSYEQYF

J gene: TRBJ1-2
V gene: TRBV4-3
D gene: -
clone size: many
CDR3 length: 16
CDR3 DNA: TGCGCCAGCAGCCAAGGCGGTAGGGGACCAGTCTATGGCTACACCTTC
CDR3 protein: CASSQGGRGPVYGYTF

J gene: TRBJ1-4
V gene: TRBV7-9
D gene: -
clone size: -
CDR3 length: 19
CDR3 DNA: TGTGCCAGCAGTTGGGGTCGGGTATCCCAGCCTGCAACTAATGAAAAACTGTTTTTT
CDR3 protein: CASSWGRVSQPATNEKLFF

J gene: TRBJ1-5
V gene: TRBV7-3
D gene: -
clone size: -
CDR3 length: 13
CDR3 DNA: TGTGCCAGCAGCTCCCAACCCGGTCAGCCCCAGCATTTT
CDR3 protein: CASSSQPGQPQHF

J gene: TRBJ2-1
V gene: TRBV4-3
D gene: TRBD2
clone size: few
CDR3 length: 16
CDR3 DNA: TGCGCCAGCAGCCAAGGTACGGGAGGCAGGAACAATGAGCAGTTCTTC
CDR3 protein: CASSQGTGGRNNEQFF

J gene: TRBJ2-3
V gene: TRBV27
D gene: TRBD2
clone size: -
CDR3 length: 16
CDR3 DNA: TGTGCCAGCAGCGGGGAGGGTCGGGGGAACACAGATACGCAGTATTTT
CDR3 protein: CASSGEGRGNTDTQYF

J gene: TRBJ2-7
V gene: TRBV3-1
D gene: TRBD1
clone size: many
CDR3 length: 13
CDR3 DNA: TGTGCCAGCAGCCAACAGACAGGGGGCGAGCAGTACTTC
CDR3 protein: CASSQQTGGEQYF

J gene: TRBJ1-1
V gene: TRBV28
D gene: -
clone size: once
CDR3 length: 14
CDR3 DNA: TGTGCCAGCAGTTTAGCCAGGACGGGCGGTGAAGCTTTCTTT
CDR3 protein: CASSLARTGGEAFF

J gene: TRBJ2-1
V gene: TRBV7-6
D gene: -
clone size: many
CDR3 length: 17
CDR3 DNA: TGTGCCAGCAGCTCACCCCGTCGGGGGCCTGCCTACAATGAGCAGTTCTTC
CDR3 protein: CASSSPRRGPAYNEQFF

J gene: TRBJ2-7
V gene: TRBV2
D gene: -
clone size: -
CDR3 length: 12
CDR3 DNA: TGTGCCAGCAGTCCATTGGACGGTGAGCAGTACTTC
CDR3 protein: CASSPLDGEQYF

J gene: TRBJ2-1
V gene: TRBV7-8
D gene: TRBD1
clone size: -
CDR3 length: 16
CDR3 DNA: TGTGCCAGCAGCATCTGGACAGGGAACTCCTACAATGAGCAGTTCTTC
CDR3 protein: CASSIWTGNSYNEQFF

J gene: TRBJ1-1
V gene: TRBV20-1
D gene: -
clone size: few
CDR3 length: 13
CDR3 DNA: TGCAGTGCTAGTAGCCCCGCGAACACTGAAGCTTTCTTT
CDR3 protein: CSASSPANTEAFF

J gene: TRBJ2-5
V gene: TRBV6-2/TRBV6-3
D gene: TRBD1
clone size: few
CDR3 length: 15
CDR3 DNA: TGTGCCAGCAGCAGGGGACAGCGAACACAAGAGACCCAGTACTTC
CDR3 protein: CASSRGQRTQETQYF

J gene: TRBJ2-7
V gene: TRBV4-1
D gene: -
clone size: few
CDR3 length: 16
CDR3 DNA: TGCGCCAGCAGCCAATATTGGGGCCTACGGGCTTACGAGCAGTACTTC
CDR3 protein: CASSQYWGLRAYEQYF

J gene: TRBJ2-7
V gene: TRBV11-2
D gene: TRBD2
clone size: many
CDR3 length: 15
CDR3 DNA: TGTGCCAGCAGCTTGGGAGGGACGGTCATGGTGGAGCAGTACTTC
CDR3 protein: CASSLGGTVMVEQYF

J gene: TRBJ1-2
V gene: TRBV6-2/TRBV6-3
D gene: TRBD1
clone size: -
CDR3 length: 13
CDR3 DNA: TGTGCCAGCAGTTACGGGACAGTATATGGCTACACCTTC
CDR3 protein: CASSYGTVYGYTF

J gene: TRBJ2-3
V gene: TRBV5-1
D gene: -
clone size: many
CDR3 length: 12
CDR3 DNA: TGTGCCAGCAGCACCGGCACAGATACGCAGTATTTT
CDR3 protein: CASSTGTDTQYF

J gene: TRBJ2-5
V gene: TRBV15
D gene: -
clone size: many
CDR3 length: 14
CDR3 DNA: TGTGCCACCAGCCTGGGGGTAGGACAAGAGACCCAGTACTTC
CDR3 protein: CATSLGVGQETQYF

J gene: TRBJ2-7
V gene: TRBV4-3
D gene: TRBD1
clone size: few
CDR3 length: 15
CDR3 DNA: TGCGCCAGCAGCCAGGGGACAGGGGGGCCCTACGAGCAGTACTTC
CDR3 protein: CASSQGTGGPYEQYF

J gene: TRBJ1-1
V gene: TRBV7-2
D gene: -
clone size: few
CDR3 length: 13
CDR3 DNA: TGTGCCAGCAGCACCAGGGGACACACTGAAGCTTTCTTT
CDR3 protein: CASSTRGHTEAFF